This T cell receptor beta chain was recovered during a study of graft-versus-host responses after intestinal transplantation. Study background: Transplant recipients had multivisceral, liver-intestinal, or isolated intestinal grafts. The recipients all started with anti-thymocyte globulin induction and then took tacrolimus and steroids for 3 to 4 years.

Only in-frame clones appear in the TCRdb table, and some are missing; sequencing was by immunoSEQ multiplex PCR. The sample has about 100,000 clones; roughly 87% are singletons. To note about this clone: The antigen is undetermined.

Study results and limitations: Graft-versus-host to host-versus-graft clonal ratios in allografts were high in patients with graft-donor T cell macrochimerism. Early post-transplant HvG declines showed an association with peak circulating GvH clone levels.

The V gene end was trimmed by 4 bases and the J gene end by 2 bases; junction bases not matched to a gene: 7. CDR1 SGHRS and CDR2 YFSETQ come from the germline V gene. CDR3 size: 17 residues. This specimen consisted of unstimulated CD4+ T cells sorted from spleen or lymph node cells, obtained before transplant. The receptor was isolated from a human donor who was the organ donor for an intestinal transplant. V usage is TRBV5-1 and J usage is TRBJ2-5, with 14 bases matching TRBD2. CDR3 sequence reads: CASSPRLAGGRQETQYF. The CDR3 region has the DNA TGCGCCAGCAGCCCGAGACTAGCGGGGGGGCGACAAGAGACCCAGTACTTC.